The rows below give T cell receptor beta chains drawn from one sample of a study of chemoradiotherapy in HPV16-positive cancers. The method was immunoSEQ multiplex PCR; TCRdb's version includes in-frame clones alone and lacks a portion of them. The sample contains tens of thousands of clones, roughly 86% of which appear only once. The specimen was blood, collected from a patient who underwent chemoradiotherapy. The receptor set was obtained from a human donor with HPV-associated anogenital cancer. Each CDR3 is given with its conserved first and last residue. D genes are given only for firm matches. Clone size appears in some rows only: once, few, many, or a class for an expanded clone.

CDR3 DNA: TGTGCCATCAGTGAGTCAGAAGAACATTCGAACACTGAAGCTTTCTTT
CDR3 protein: CAISESEEHSNTEAFF
J gene: TRBJ1-1
CDR3 length: 16
clone size: .
V gene: TRBV10-3
D gene: .

CDR3 DNA: TGTGCCAGCAGCCAAGGTCTAGTAGACGAGCAGTACTTC
CDR3 protein: CASSQGLVDEQYF
J gene: TRBJ2-7
CDR3 length: 13
clone size: .
V gene: TRBV14
D gene: .

CDR3 DNA: TGCGCCAGCAGCTCCTCGCCTAGCGGGGGCCTCACAGATACGCAGTATTTT
CDR3 protein: CASSSSPSGGLTDTQYF
J gene: TRBJ2-3
CDR3 length: 17
clone size: .
V gene: TRBV5-1
D gene: TRBD2

CDR3 DNA: TGCGCCAGCAGCCAAGCACGTTATAGCACAGATACGCAGTATTTT
CDR3 protein: CASSQARYSTDTQYF
J gene: TRBJ2-3
CDR3 length: 15
clone size: .
V gene: TRBV4-3
D gene: .

CDR3 DNA: TGTGCCAGCAGCTTCGATGGGGGGACTGAAGCTTTCTTT
CDR3 protein: CASSFDGGTEAFF
J gene: TRBJ1-1
CDR3 length: 13
clone size: .
V gene: TRBV7-3
D gene: .

CDR3 DNA: TGTGCCAGTAGTAGGACAGTTCTTTATAGCAATCAGCCCCAGCATTTT
CDR3 protein: CASSRTVLYSNQPQHF
J gene: TRBJ1-5
CDR3 length: 16
clone size: .
V gene: TRBV19
D gene: .

CDR3 DNA: TGTGCCAGCGGACGAGTGGGGCATAGCACAGATACGCAGTATTTT
CDR3 protein: CASGRVGHSTDTQYF
J gene: TRBJ2-3
CDR3 length: 15
clone size: .
V gene: TRBV6-5
D gene: .

CDR3 DNA: TGTGCCAGCAGCTTAGAGACAGATAATTACGAGCAGTACTTC
CDR3 protein: CASSLETDNYEQYF
J gene: TRBJ2-7
CDR3 length: 14
clone size: .
V gene: TRBV7-8
D gene: .

CDR3 DNA: TGTGCCAGCAGCCAAACGGGGGAAGATGGCTACACCTTC
CDR3 protein: CASSQTGEDGYTF
J gene: TRBJ1-2
CDR3 length: 13
clone size: .
V gene: TRBV14
D gene: .

CDR3 DNA: TGTGCCAGCAGCCCCGACAGGGAAGTCGGGGAGCTGTTTTTT
CDR3 protein: CASSPDREVGELFF
J gene: TRBJ2-2
CDR3 length: 14
clone size: .
V gene: TRBV7-3
D gene: TRBD1

CDR3 DNA: TGTGCCAGCAGCTTGGAGGATAGGGATGGCTACACCTTC
CDR3 protein: CASSLEDRDGYTF
J gene: TRBJ1-2
CDR3 length: 13
clone size: few
V gene: TRBV7-9
D gene: .

CDR3 DNA: TGTGCCAGCTCACCGATCCCCGACAGGGCTGGAAACACCATATATTTT
CDR3 protein: CASSPIPDRAGNTIYF
J gene: TRBJ1-3
CDR3 length: 16
clone size: once
V gene: TRBV18
D gene: TRBD1

CDR3 DNA: TGTGCCAGCAGACTCGGGGGGACAGGGGGCGTTCAGCCCCAGCATTTT
CDR3 protein: CASRLGGTGGVQPQHF
J gene: TRBJ1-5
CDR3 length: 16
clone size: once
V gene: TRBV9
D gene: TRBD1

CDR3 DNA: TGTGCCAGCAGCGTAGAAGGGACAGAGCACTACGAGCAGTACTTC
CDR3 protein: CASSVEGTEHYEQYF
J gene: TRBJ2-7
CDR3 length: 15
clone size: .
V gene: TRBV9
D gene: TRBD1

CDR3 DNA: TGTGCCAGCAGTCAAATGGGACTAGACTACTACAGCACAGATACGCAGTATTTT
CDR3 protein: CASSQMGLDYYSTDTQYF
J gene: TRBJ2-3
CDR3 length: 18
clone size: .
V gene: TRBV2
D gene: TRBD2

CDR3 DNA: TGTGCCAGCAGCGTTGGGGGGCCGAGTCCCGAGCAGTTCTTC
CDR3 protein: CASSVGGPSPEQFF
J gene: TRBJ2-1
CDR3 length: 14
clone size: .
V gene: TRBV9
D gene: .

CDR3 DNA: TGTGCCAGCGGTGACAGCTCTGGAAACACCATATATTTT
CDR3 protein: CASGDSSGNTIYF
J gene: TRBJ1-3
CDR3 length: 13
clone size: .
V gene: TRBV6-1
D gene: .

CDR3 DNA: TGTGCCAGCAGTTTGCCTCTCTCCGGGAACGAGCAGTACTTC
CDR3 protein: CASSLPLSGNEQYF
J gene: TRBJ2-7
CDR3 length: 14
clone size: .
V gene: TRBV28
D gene: .

CDR3 DNA: TGTGCCAGCAGTCCTAATGGGAGGGAAAATCAGCCCCAGCATTTT
CDR3 protein: CASSPNGRENQPQHF
J gene: TRBJ1-5
CDR3 length: 15
clone size: .
V gene: TRBV27
D gene: .

CDR3 DNA: TGTGCCAGCAGCTTACGGGTTTCCGGGGCCAACGTCCTGACTTTC
CDR3 protein: CASSLRVSGANVLTF
J gene: TRBJ2-6
CDR3 length: 15
clone size: .
V gene: TRBV11-1
D gene: .

CDR3 DNA: TGTGCCAGTAGAACCAACCCATCAGGGGCCTTTTACACAGATACGCAGTATTTT
CDR3 protein: CASRTNPSGAFYTDTQYF
J gene: TRBJ2-3
CDR3 length: 18
clone size: .
V gene: TRBV19
D gene: .

CDR3 DNA: TGTGCCAGCAAGAGAAGTAGGAACACCGGGGAGCTGTTTTTT
CDR3 protein: CASKRSRNTGELFF
J gene: TRBJ2-2
CDR3 length: 14
clone size: .
V gene: TRBV6-5
D gene: .

CDR3 DNA: TGTGCCAGCAGCTTAGGATATCTCCAGGGGGATAATTCACCCCTCCACTTT
CDR3 protein: CASSLGYLQGDNSPLHF
J gene: TRBJ1-6
CDR3 length: 17
clone size: .
V gene: TRBV7-2
D gene: TRBD1

CDR3 DNA: TGTGCCAGCGGGTATAAACAGGGGGACTATGGCTACACCTTC
CDR3 protein: CASGYKQGDYGYTF
J gene: TRBJ1-2
CDR3 length: 14
clone size: .
V gene: TRBV6-6
D gene: TRBD1

CDR3 DNA: TGTGCCAGCAGTGACTCGGACAGTTCACCCCTCCACTTT
CDR3 protein: CASSDSDSSPLHF
J gene: TRBJ1-6
CDR3 length: 13
clone size: few
V gene: TRBV6-4
D gene: .

CDR3 DNA: TGCGCCAGCAGCCAAGATGGGGACAGTTTCTATGGCTACACCTTC
CDR3 protein: CASSQDGDSFYGYTF
J gene: TRBJ1-2
CDR3 length: 15
clone size: .
V gene: TRBV4-1
D gene: TRBD1

CDR3 DNA: TGTGCCAGCAGTGAAGAGGGGGGTCTGGTTCGTTCATACACCTTC
CDR3 protein: CASSEEGGLVRSYTF
J gene: TRBJ1-2
CDR3 length: 15
clone size: .
V gene: TRBV2
D gene: .

CDR3 DNA: TGTGCCAGCTCATCCCAGGGACAAACCTGGGGAAACATTCAGTACTTC
CDR3 protein: CASSSQGQTWGNIQYF
J gene: TRBJ2-4
CDR3 length: 16
clone size: once
V gene: TRBV18
D gene: .

CDR3 DNA: TGTGCCAGCAGGAGGGGGAACACTGAAGCTTTCTTT
CDR3 protein: CASRRGNTEAFF
J gene: TRBJ1-1
CDR3 length: 12
clone size: once
V gene: TRBV25-1
D gene: .

CDR3 DNA: TGTGCCAGCAGTCACCGGACTCGCCCAGCAGATACGCAGTATTTT
CDR3 protein: CASSHRTRPADTQYF
J gene: TRBJ2-3
CDR3 length: 15
clone size: .
V gene: TRBV2
D gene: .

CDR3 DNA: TGTGCCAGCAGCTTGGGCAGGGGGTCGCATGAGCAGTTCTTC
CDR3 protein: CASSLGRGSHEQFF
J gene: TRBJ2-1
CDR3 length: 14
clone size: .
V gene: TRBV11-3
D gene: TRBD1

CDR3 DNA: TGTGCCAGCAGCTTAGGAAATGAGCAGTTCTTC
CDR3 protein: CASSLGNEQFF
J gene: TRBJ2-1
CDR3 length: 11
clone size: .
V gene: TRBV7-6
D gene: .

CDR3 DNA: TGTGCCAGTAGGCGCAGGGATGGGAGCTATGGCTACACCTTC
CDR3 protein: CASRRRDGSYGYTF
J gene: TRBJ1-2
CDR3 length: 14
clone size: .
V gene: TRBV19
D gene: .

CDR3 DNA: TGTGCCAGCAGTTCCCAGGGGGGAGTAGCTTTCTTT
CDR3 protein: CASSSQGGVAFF
J gene: TRBJ1-1
CDR3 length: 12
clone size: .
V gene: TRBV11-2
D gene: TRBD1

CDR3 DNA: TGTGCCAGCAGTGACGGGACAGGGGGAGATACGCAGTATTTT
CDR3 protein: CASSDGTGGDTQYF
J gene: TRBJ2-3
CDR3 length: 14
clone size: medium-sized
V gene: TRBV6-4
D gene: TRBD1

CDR3 DNA: TGTGCCAGCAGCTCGGGGCGGGGGGGGAGAGAAGAGACCCAGTACTTC
CDR3 protein: CASSSGRGGREETQYF
J gene: TRBJ2-5
CDR3 length: 16
clone size: once
V gene: TRBV5-4
D gene: TRBD2

CDR3 DNA: TGCAGCGCCCCTCTCCAGGGGGCGGTTGGCTACACCTTC
CDR3 protein: CSAPLQGAVGYTF
J gene: TRBJ1-2
CDR3 length: 13
clone size: .
V gene: TRBV29-1
D gene: TRBD1

CDR3 DNA: TGCGCCAGCAGCCAAGACCCCAACCCCAATGAGCAGTTCTTC
CDR3 protein: CASSQDPNPNEQFF
J gene: TRBJ2-1
CDR3 length: 14
clone size: .
V gene: TRBV4-1
D gene: .

CDR3 DNA: TGTGCCAGCAGCTTGGGACAGGGGGTACCTGTCGCCCAGTACTTC
CDR3 protein: CASSLGQGVPVAQYF
J gene: TRBJ2-5
CDR3 length: 15
clone size: .
V gene: TRBV11-2
D gene: TRBD1

CDR3 DNA: TGTGCCAGCAGCTTAGGATTGGGACAAAGATCCACAGATACGCAGTATTTT
CDR3 protein: CASSLGLGQRSTDTQYF
J gene: TRBJ2-3
CDR3 length: 17
clone size: once
V gene: TRBV7-9
D gene: .

CDR3 DNA: TGTGCCAGCAGCTTAGATTCTGCCGGGGAGCTGTTTTTT
CDR3 protein: CASSLDSAGELFF
J gene: TRBJ2-2
CDR3 length: 13
clone size: few
V gene: TRBV7-9
D gene: .

CDR3 DNA: TGCGCCAGCACCATGGATGGGGGGACAGGGAATTACGAGCAGTACTTC
CDR3 protein: CASTMDGGTGNYEQYF
J gene: TRBJ2-7
CDR3 length: 16
clone size: .
V gene: TRBV5-1
D gene: TRBD1

CDR3 DNA: TGTGCCAGCAGTCCTGGGACAGACCAAGAGGCCCAGTACTTC
CDR3 protein: CASSPGTDQEAQYF
J gene: TRBJ2-5
CDR3 length: 14
clone size: .
V gene: TRBV27
D gene: TRBD1